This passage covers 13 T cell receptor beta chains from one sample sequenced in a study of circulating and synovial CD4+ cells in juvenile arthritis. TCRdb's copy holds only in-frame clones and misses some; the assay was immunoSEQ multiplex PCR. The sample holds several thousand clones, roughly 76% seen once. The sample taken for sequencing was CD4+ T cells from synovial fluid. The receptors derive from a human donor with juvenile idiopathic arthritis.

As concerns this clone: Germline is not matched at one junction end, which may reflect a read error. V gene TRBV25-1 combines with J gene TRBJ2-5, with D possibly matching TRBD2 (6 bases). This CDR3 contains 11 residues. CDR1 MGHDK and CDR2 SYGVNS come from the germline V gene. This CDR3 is CDSSSGEVQYF. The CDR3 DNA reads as TGTGACAGCAGTTCGGGGGAGGTGCAGTACTTC.

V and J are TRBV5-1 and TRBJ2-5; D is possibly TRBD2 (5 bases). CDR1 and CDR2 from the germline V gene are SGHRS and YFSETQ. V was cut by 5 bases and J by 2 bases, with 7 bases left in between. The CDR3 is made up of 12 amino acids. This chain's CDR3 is CASRLEQETQYF. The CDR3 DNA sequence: TGCGCCAGCAGACTAGAACAAGAGACCCAGTACTTC.

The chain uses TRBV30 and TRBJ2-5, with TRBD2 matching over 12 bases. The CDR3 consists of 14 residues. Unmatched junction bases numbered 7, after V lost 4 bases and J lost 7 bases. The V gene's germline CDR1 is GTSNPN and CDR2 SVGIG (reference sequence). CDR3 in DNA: TGTGCCTGGACCAGACTAGCGGGAGAAGCGACCCAGTACTTC. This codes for CAWTRLAGEATQYF.

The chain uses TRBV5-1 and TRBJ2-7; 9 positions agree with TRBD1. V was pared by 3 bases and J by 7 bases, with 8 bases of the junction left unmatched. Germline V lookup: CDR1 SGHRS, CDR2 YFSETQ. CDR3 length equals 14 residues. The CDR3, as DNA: TGCGCCAGCAGCTCGCGGACAGGGGTTAGTGAGCAGTACTTC. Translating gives CASSSRTGVSEQYF. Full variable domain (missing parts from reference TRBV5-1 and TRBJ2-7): KAGVTQTPRYLIKTRGQQVTLSCSPISGHRSVSWYQQTPGQGLQFLFEYFSETQRNKGNFPGRFSGRQFSNSRSEMNVSTLELGDSALYLCASSSRTGVSEQYFGPGTRLTVT.

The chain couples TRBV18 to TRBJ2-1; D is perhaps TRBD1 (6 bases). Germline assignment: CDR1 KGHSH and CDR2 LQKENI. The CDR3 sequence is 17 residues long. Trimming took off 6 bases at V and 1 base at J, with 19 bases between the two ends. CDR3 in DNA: TGTGCCAGCTCCCCGAGGACAGTTGGGGGTTCCTACAATGAGCAGTTCTTC. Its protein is CASSPRTVGGSYNEQFF.

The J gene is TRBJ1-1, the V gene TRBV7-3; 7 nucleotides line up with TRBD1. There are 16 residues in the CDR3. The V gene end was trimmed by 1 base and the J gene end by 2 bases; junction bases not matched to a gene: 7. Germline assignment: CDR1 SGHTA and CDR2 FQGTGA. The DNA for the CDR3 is TGTGCCAGCAGCTTAATTGCAGGGGGAATAAACACTGAAGCTTTCTTT. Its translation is CASSLIAGGINTEAFF.

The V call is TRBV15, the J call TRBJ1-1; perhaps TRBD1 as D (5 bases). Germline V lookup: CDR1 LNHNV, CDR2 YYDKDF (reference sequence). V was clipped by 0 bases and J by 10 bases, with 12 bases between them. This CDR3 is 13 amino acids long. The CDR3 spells CATSRDGAWGAFF. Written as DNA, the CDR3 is TGTGCCACCAGCAGAGATGGGGCGTGGGGAGCTTTCTTT.

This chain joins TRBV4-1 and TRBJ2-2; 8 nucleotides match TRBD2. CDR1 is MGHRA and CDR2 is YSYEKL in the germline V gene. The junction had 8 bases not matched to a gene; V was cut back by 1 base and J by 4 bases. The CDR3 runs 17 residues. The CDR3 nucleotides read TGCGCCAGCAGCCAAGGAAAGGCGGGAGGTCGCACCGGGGAGCTGTTTTTT. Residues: CASSQGKAGGRTGELFF.

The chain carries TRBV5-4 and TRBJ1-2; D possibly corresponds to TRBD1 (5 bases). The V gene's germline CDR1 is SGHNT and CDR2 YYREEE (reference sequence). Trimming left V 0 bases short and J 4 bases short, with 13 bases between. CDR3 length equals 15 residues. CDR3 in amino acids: CASSLAQGRVYGYTF. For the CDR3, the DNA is TGTGCCAGCAGCTTGGCGCAGGGAAGGGTCTATGGCTACACCTTC.

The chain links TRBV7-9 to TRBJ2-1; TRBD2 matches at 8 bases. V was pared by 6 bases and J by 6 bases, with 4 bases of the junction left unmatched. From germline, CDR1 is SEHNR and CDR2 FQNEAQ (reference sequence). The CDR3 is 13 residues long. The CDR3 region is CASRYLAGNEQFF. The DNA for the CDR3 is TGTGCCAGCAGATACCTAGCGGGCAATGAGCAGTTCTTC.

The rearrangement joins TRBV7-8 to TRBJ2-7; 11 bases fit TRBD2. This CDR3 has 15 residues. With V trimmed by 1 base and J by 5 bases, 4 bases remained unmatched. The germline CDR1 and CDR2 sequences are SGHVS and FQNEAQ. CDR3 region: CASSLGQLAGDEQYF. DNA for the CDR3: TGTGCCAGCAGCTTAGGCCAACTAGCGGGGGACGAGCAGTACTTC. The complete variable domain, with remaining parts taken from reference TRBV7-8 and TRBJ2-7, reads GAGVSQSPRYKVAKRGQDVALRCDPISGHVSLFWYQQALGQGPEFLTYFQNEAQLDKSGLPSDRFFAERPEGSVSTLKIQRTQQEDSAVYLCASSLGQLAGDEQYFGPGTRLTVT.

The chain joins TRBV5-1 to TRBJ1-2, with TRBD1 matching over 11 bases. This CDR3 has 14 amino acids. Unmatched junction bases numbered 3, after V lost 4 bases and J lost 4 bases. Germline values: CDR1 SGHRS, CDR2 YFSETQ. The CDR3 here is CASSRDRGSYGYTF. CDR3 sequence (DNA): TGCGCCAGCAGCAGGGACAGGGGGTCCTATGGCTACACCTTC.

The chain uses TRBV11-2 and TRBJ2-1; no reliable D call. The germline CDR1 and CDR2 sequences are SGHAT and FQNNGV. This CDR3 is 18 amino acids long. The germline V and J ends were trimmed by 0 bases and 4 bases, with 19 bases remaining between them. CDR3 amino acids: CASSLDLGAYSLYNEQFF. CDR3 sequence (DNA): TGTGCCAGCAGCTTAGATCTTGGTGCATACTCATTATACAATGAGCAGTTCTTC.